These 30 T cell receptor beta chains came from one sample sequenced in a study of blood T cell repertoires in COVID-19. Only in-frame clones appear in the TCRdb table, and some are missing; sequencing was by immunoSEQ multiplex PCR. Among tens of thousands of clones listed, nearly 90% were seen once. Sequenced material: peripheral blood. These receptors all come from a man aged 50 to 59 with active COVID-19.

A remark on this clone: A junction end diverges from the germline sequence, so it may reflect a read error. The chain joins TRBV12-3 or TRBV12-4 to TRBJ2-7; 9 bases align to TRBD1. This CDR3 is built from 12 residues. This CDR3 reads CASRETGGRTDF. The CDR3 nucleotides read TGTGCCAGCAGAGAGACAGGGGGTCGGACGGACTTC.

The genes are TRBV6-5 and TRBJ2-7, with a tentative D call TRBD2 (6 bases). The CDR3 spans 11 residues. The V gene lost 6 bases and the J gene lost 9 bases, with 12 bases spanning the gap. Germline V gene lookup returns CDR1 MNHEY and CDR2 SVGAGI. The CDR3 coding sequence is TGTGCCAGCAGCCGACTAGTCTGGCAGTACTTC. Amino acids: CASSRLVWQYF.

This clone was seen once. The V call is TRBV20-1, the J call TRBJ1-5; D is undetermined. CDR1 is DFQATT and CDR2 is SNEGSKA in the germline V gene (reference sequence). V shed 3 bases and J shed 7 bases, with 16 bases lying between them. This CDR3 is 14 amino acids long. CDR3 residues: CSASLGREGQPQHF. CDR3 in DNA: TGCAGTGCTAGTTTAGGGCGGGAGGGCCAGCCCCAGCATTTT.

The table lists this clone with a few counts. V gene TRBV7-9 combines with J gene TRBJ2-1; 9 bases fit TRBD2. Germline-derived CDR1 and CDR2 are SEHNR and FQNEAQ (reference sequence). The CDR3 runs to 14 residues. J gave up 8 bases and V 5 bases, and 7 bases lay outside the gene matches. The CDR3, as DNA: TGTGCCAGCAGCGCTACTGGGACTAGCCATGAGCAGTTCTTC. As protein: CASSATGTSHEQFF.

The count of this clone is one. The rearrangement joins TRBV29-1 to TRBJ1-5; 9 nucleotides agree with TRBD1. This CDR3 has 14 residues. Germline CDR1 SQVTM, CDR2 ANQGSEA. Trimming took 5 bases from V and 6 from J; bases not matched to a gene: 8. This CDR3 reads CSVRTGEGGQPQHF. CDR3 coding DNA: TGCAGCGTTCGGACAGGGGAGGGTGGTCAGCCCCAGCATTTT.

J is TRBJ2-7 and V is TRBV11-3, with TRBD1 matching over 7 bases. CDR3 length equals 12 residues. From germline, CDR1 is SGHNT and CDR2 YENEEA. J lost 2 bases, V lost 7 bases, and 2 bases had no gene match. The CDR3 DNA reads TGTGCCAGCACGACAGGGCCCTACGAGCAGTACTTC. It specifies CASTTGPYEQYF.

This chain connects TRBV13 to TRBJ2-4; 8 positions match TRBD1. CDR1 and CDR2 (germline): PRHDT, FYEKMQ (reference sequence). The V segment lost 5 bases and the J segment 9 bases; nucleotides outside the gene matches: 6. The CDR3 is 13 amino acids. Here the CDR3 DNA reads TGTGCCAGCAGCACAGGACAGGGCGGCATTCAGTACTTC. Protein sequence: CASSTGQGGIQYF.

V gene TRBV7-9 combines with J gene TRBJ1-2; 8 bases are shared with TRBD1. V was clipped by 5 bases and J by 10 bases; unmatched bases: 9. From germline, CDR1 is SEHNR and CDR2 FQNEAQ (reference sequence). The CDR3 runs to 13 residues. Written as DNA, the CDR3 is TGTGCCAGCAGCAACACTCCGGGACAGGCCTACACCTTC. It is translated as CASSNTPGQAYTF.

The CDR3 region is CASSKTVSSYEQYF. For the CDR3, the DNA is TGTGCCAGTAGTAAGACAGTTAGCTCCTACGAGCAGTACTTC. The chain recombines TRBV19 with TRBJ2-7; TRBD1 might be the D (5 bases). This CDR3 is built from 14 residues. Deletions cut 4 bases from V and 0 bases from J, with 10 bases between. Germline V lookup: CDR1 LNHDA, CDR2 SQIVND (reference sequence).

The CDR3 here is CASSEDRVIDEQFF. The CDR3 DNA reads TGTGCCAGCAGCGAGGACAGGGTAATCGATGAGCAGTTCTTC. The chain employs TRBV9 and TRBJ2-1, with TRBD1 identical over 8 bases. In germline, CDR1 is SGDLS, CDR2 YYNGEE. This CDR3 has 14 amino acids. V lost 3 bases to trimming and J lost 8 bases; unmatched junction nucleotides: 7.

J is TRBJ1-2 and V is TRBV6-5; 8 bases align to TRBD1. CDR1 MNHEY and CDR2 SVGAGI come from the germline V gene. V shed 5 bases and J 5 bases; nucleotides not matched to a gene: 7. This CDR3 is built from 14 residues. This chain's CDR3 is CASSPGQGSYGYTF. The DNA of the CDR3 is TGTGCCAGCAGTCCCGGACAGGGTAGTTATGGCTACACCTTC.

This clone was found once. V gene TRBV3-1 (or the pseudogene TRBV3-2) combines with J gene TRBJ2-3; TRBD1 might be the D (7 bases). The CDR3 sequence is 15 residues long. Deletions cut 6 bases from V and 0 bases from J, with 13 bases between. Germline-derived CDR1 and CDR2 are LGHDT and YNNKEL (reference sequence). The CDR3 nucleotides read TGTGCCAGCAGGAAACAGGGGACTAGCACAGATACGCAGTATTTT. This encodes CASRKQGTSTDTQYF.

Here the CDR3 reads CASSFWGEGQYEQYV. CDR3 sequence (DNA): TGTGCCAGCAGCTTTTGGGGGGAGGGCCAGTACGAGCAGTACGTC. This sequence joins TRBV13 and TRBJ2-7; 7 positions agree with TRBD2. The CDR3 sequence is 15 residues long. V lost 3 bases, J lost 4 bases, and 9 bases stayed unmatched. Germline loops: CDR1 PRHDT, CDR2 FYEKMQ (reference sequence).

The chain has TRBV9 and TRBJ2-2; D is perhaps TRBD2 (5 bases). CDR1 is SGDLS, CDR2 YYNGEE, per germline. V was shortened by 5 bases and J by 6 bases, with 14 bases between the two germline ends. The CDR3 loop spans 14 amino acids. CDR3 residues: CASSAREGAGELFF. CDR3 coding DNA: TGTGCCAGCAGTGCCCGTGAGGGAGCCGGGGAGCTGTTTTTT.

For the CDR3, the DNA is TGTGCCAGCAGCTTAGGACAGGGTGCGGAAACTGAAGCTTTCTTT. Its protein product is CASSLGQGAETEAFF. This chain joins TRBV7-9 and TRBJ1-1; 7 positions agree with TRBD1. V was pared by 1 base and J by 5 bases, with 7 bases of the junction left unmatched. This CDR3 comprises 15 residues. Germline CDR1 is SEHNR and CDR2 is FQNEAQ (reference sequence).

The chain employs TRBV13 and TRBJ2-3, with D possibly being TRBD2 (7 bases). The germline V gene encodes CDR1 PRHDT and CDR2 FYEKMQ (reference sequence). Trimming left V 0 bases short and J 4 bases short, with 14 bases between. This CDR3 has 16 residues. This CDR3 reads CASSLGTGRGSDTQYF. Written as DNA, the CDR3 is TGTGCCAGCAGCTTAGGAACAGGGAGGGGCTCAGATACGCAGTATTTT.

V and J are TRBV6-6 and TRBJ2-2; TRBD2 agrees at 11 bases. V was pared by 7 bases and J by 7 bases, with 2 bases of the junction left unmatched. CDR1 and CDR2 (germline): MNHNY, SVGAGI (reference sequence). The length of the CDR3 is 13 residues. Written as DNA, the CDR3 is TGTGCCAGCATTAGCGGGGGGGGCGGGGAGCTGTTTTTT. The encoded protein is CASISGGGGELFF.

The CDR3 protein is CASSLTGNLNTEAFF. In DNA, the CDR3 is TGCGCCAGCAGCTTGACAGGGAATTTGAACACTGAAGCTTTCTTT. The chain recombines TRBV5-1 with TRBJ1-1; the D gene is possibly TRBD1 (6 bases). The CDR3 totals 15 residues. The V gene lost 1 base and the J gene lost 0 bases, with 10 bases spanning the gap. Germline CDR1 is SGHRS and CDR2 is YFSETQ.

The CDR3 spells CASSLGQGTMNTEAFF. The CDR3 bases are TGTGCCAGCAGCTTGGGTCAGGGCACGATGAACACTGAAGCTTTCTTT. The rearrangement uses TRBV5-6 and TRBJ1-1; possible D gene TRBD1, 5 bases. V was clipped by 0 bases and J by 0 bases, with 12 bases between them. The CDR3 runs to 16 residues. Germline loops: CDR1 SGHDT, CDR2 YYEEEE.

This chain uses TRBV6-2 or TRBV6-3 with TRBJ2-7; maybe TRBD2 (5 bases). The V gene lost 2 bases and the J gene lost 6 bases, with 11 bases spanning the gap. Germline CDR1 is MNHEY and CDR2 is SVGEGT. CDR3 length equals 13 residues. CDR3 amino acids: CASSYGSDLEQYF. DNA for the CDR3: TGTGCCAGCAGTTACGGGAGCGATCTCGAGCAGTACTTC.

V is TRBV19 and J is TRBJ2-1; D might be TRBD2 (6 bases). The V and J ends lost 4 bases and 6 bases respectively, with 13 bases between them. Germline V lookup: CDR1 LNHDA, CDR2 SQIVND (reference sequence). This CDR3 has 14 amino acids. The CDR3: CASSSGAALNEQFF. CDR3 bases: TGTGCCAGTAGTAGCGGGGCAGCCCTCAATGAGCAGTTCTTC. Complete variable domain (other parts from reference TRBV19 and TRBJ2-1): DGGITQSPKYLFRKEGQNVTLSCEQNLNHDAMYWYRQDPGQGLRLIYYSQIVNDFQKGDIAEGYSVSREKKESFPLTVTSAQKNPTAFYLCASSSGAALNEQFFGPGTRLTVL.

The CDR3 protein is CASSLALSAHKEAFF. Here the CDR3 DNA reads TGTGCCAGCAGCTTAGCCCTGAGTGCGCATAAAGAAGCTTTCTTT. The chain recombines TRBV11-2 with TRBJ1-1; D call uncertain. With 1 base removed from V and 8 bases from J, the gap between germline ends came to 17 bases. Germline V gives CDR1 SGHAT, CDR2 FQNNGV. The CDR3 has 15 amino acids.

The J gene is TRBJ1-4, the V gene TRBV18; tentatively, D is TRBD1 (5 bases). V lost 3 bases, J lost 5 bases, and 7 bases lay in between. From germline, CDR1 is KGHSH and CDR2 LQKENI. This CDR3 has 13 amino acids. CDR3 bases: TGTGCCAGCTCACCGGACATGAATGAAAAACTGTTTTTT. Its protein is CASSPDMNEKLFF.

CDR3 sequence reads: CASSLAAEAAYGYTF. The DNA for the CDR3 is TGCGCCAGCAGCTTGGCGGCAGAGGCTGCCTATGGCTACACCTTC. V and J are TRBV5-1 and TRBJ1-2, with unresolved D. The CDR3 runs 15 residues. V lost 0 bases to trimming and J lost 4 bases, with 13 bases between them. Per germline, CDR1 SGHRS and CDR2 YFSETQ.

Remarks on this clone: The same CDR3 is also encoded by other DNA sequences in this sample. The chain recombines TRBV5-6 with TRBJ2-7; 13 nucleotides align to TRBD2. The V gene's germline CDR1 is SGHDT and CDR2 YYEEEE. CDR3 length: 16 amino acids. The V and J ends lost 4 bases and 6 bases, in that order; junction bases with no gene match: 10. The DNA of the CDR3 is TGTGCCAGCAGCCCCCCGGGACTAGCGGGATTCCGCGAGCAGTACGTC. Protein: CASSPPGLAGFREQYV.

J is TRBJ1-2 and V is TRBV27; D not resolved. Trimming stripped 5 bases from V and 5 bases from J, with 12 bases between. CDR1 is MNHEY, CDR2 SMNVEV, per germline (reference sequence). The CDR3 has 13 residues. The CDR3 coding sequence is TGTGCCAGCAGTCCTGGCCCTTTGTATGGCTACACCTTC. Translating it yields CASSPGPLYGYTF.

The CDR3 loop reads CASKGTGALTGELFF. In nucleotides, the CDR3 is TGTGCCAGCAAGGGGACAGGGGCTCTCACCGGGGAGCTGTTTTTT. The V call is TRBV19, the J call TRBJ2-2, with TRBD1 identical over 10 bases. There are 15 residues in the CDR3. Germline loops: CDR1 LNHDA, CDR2 SQIVND (reference sequence). The V and J ends lost 9 bases and 4 bases, in that order; junction bases with no gene match: 8.

V usage is TRBV5-1 and J usage is TRBJ2-7; D is unresolved. This CDR3 is built from 15 residues. V lost 0 bases and J 3 bases, leaving 13 bases between the germline ends. Germline V gene lookup returns CDR1 SGHRS and CDR2 YFSETQ. The DNA of the CDR3 is TGCGCCAGCAGCTTGGTCCCGGGTCAGCTCTACGAGCAGTACTTC. This sequence encodes CASSLVPGQLYEQYF.

The chain employs TRBV5-8 and TRBJ1-2, with D unresolved. The V end was cut by 0 bases, the J end by 5 bases, with 14 bases between. The V gene's germline CDR1 is SGHTS and CDR2 YDEGEE. The CDR3 is made up of 15 amino acids. CDR3 DNA sequence: TGTGCCAGCAGCTTGGCCTCTGGGCCCGCTTATGGCTACACCTTC. Protein sequence: CASSLASGPAYGYTF.

The chain has TRBV10-2 and TRBJ2-7, with 7 bases lining up with TRBD1. Germline V gene sequence: CDR1 WSHSY, CDR2 SAAADI. The CDR3 contains 13 residues. The junction had 3 bases not matched to a gene; V was cut back by 7 bases and J by 0 bases. CDR3 DNA sequence: TGCGCCAGCATGGACAGGAGCTCCTACGAGCAGTACGTC. The encoded protein is CASMDRSSYEQYV.